The T cell receptor (beta chain) described here comes from a study of CD8 T cells in ankylosing spondylitis. Study findings and constraints: Previously reported in reactive arthritis synovial fluid and blood were some of the motif variants. Made up of about eight highly homologous variants, a TCR beta motif appeared characteristic of ankylosing spondylitis blood. In ankylosing spondylitis patients, matched synovial fluid reportedly showed significant enrichment of disease-linked clones. Peripheral blood samples showed relatively rare disease-linked clones, and these clones were CD8+.

Libraries for TCR beta were made by quantitative 5'-RACE with molecular barcodes. Via MiXCR, TCRdb re-called the 5' RACE reads, giving one row per CDR3 protein. This sample yields fewer than 400,000 distinct CDR3 sequences, of which less than 9.5% are seen a single time; roughly 15% belongs to the top ten. On this clonotype itself: Its antigen is not known.

The V and J ends lost 5 bases and 13 bases, in that order; junction bases with no gene match: 6. This CDR3 spans 12 amino acids. The gene calls are TRBV12-3 or TRBV12-4 and TRBJ2-1, with 9 nucleotides matching TRBD2. The sequenced material came from blood, either unsorted or a sorted T cell fraction (not recorded which). This receptor was obtained from a male donor with ankylosing spondylitis. The CDR3 protein is CASSTSGRLQFF. The DNA for the CDR3 is TGTGCCAGCAGTACCAGCGGGAGGCTCCAGTTCTTC.